The 27 T cell receptor beta chains listed next were all sequenced from one sample in a study of blood T cell repertoires in COVID-19. TCRdb's copy holds only in-frame clones and misses some; the assay was immunoSEQ multiplex PCR. This sample has 100,000 to 150,000 clones; roughly nine tenths occur once, and the top ten carry roughly 4.5%. Sequenced: peripheral blood. The receptors come from a man between 60 and 70 years old with COVID-19, enrolled during active disease.

The rearrangement links TRBV3-1 (or the pseudogene TRBV3-2) to TRBJ2-5; perhaps TRBD1 as D (6 bases). Germline values: CDR1 LGHDT, CDR2 YNNKEL (reference sequence). Trimming stripped 2 bases from V and 5 bases from J, with 15 bases between. This CDR3 has 15 amino acids. Here the CDR3 DNA reads TGTGCCAGCAGCCAAAACAGGGCAACGGGGGAGACCCAGTACTTC. It translates to CASSQNRATGETQYF.

CDR3 DNA: TGCGCCAGCAGTGAGGCAACTAGCGGGAGAGATGAGCAGTTCTTC. It is translated as CASSEATSGRDEQFF. The chain couples TRBV10-1 to TRBJ2-1; 11 positions agree with TRBD2. This CDR3 comprises 15 residues. Germline trimming cut 2 bases from V and 8 bases from J; bases unmatched to any gene: 5. CDR1 is WNHNN and CDR2 is SYGVQD in the germline V gene (reference sequence).

The rearrangement uses TRBV6-2 or TRBV6-3 and TRBJ2-7; D unresolved. Trimming took off 2 bases at V and 5 bases at J, with 13 bases between the two ends. Germline lookup yields CDR1 MNHEY and CDR2 SVGEGT. The CDR3 spans 14 residues. CDR3 protein: CASSYHLTPDEQYF. In nucleotides, the CDR3 is TGTGCCAGCAGTTACCACTTAACTCCGGACGAGCAGTACTTC.

The CDR3: CASSSQLDEQYF. The CDR3 DNA reads TGTGCCAGCAGCTCCCAGTTGGACGAGCAGTACTTC. The V gene is TRBV7-9, the J gene TRBJ2-7; D is unclear. V lost 4 bases to trimming and J lost 5 bases, with 9 bases between them. The CDR3 consists of 12 residues. Germline V CDR1 and CDR2: SEHNR, FQNEAQ (reference sequence).

This sequence joins TRBV9 and TRBJ2-3; D is perhaps TRBD2 (5 bases). V lost 3 bases to trimming and J lost 0 bases, with 11 bases between them. Germline V lookup: CDR1 SGDLS, CDR2 YYNGEE. The CDR3 is 15 residues long. CDR3: CASSARRGSTDTQYF. For the CDR3, the DNA is TGTGCCAGCAGCGCCCGCCGCGGGAGCACAGATACGCAGTATTTT.

V gene TRBV24-1 combines with J gene TRBJ1-1, with a weak D call TRBD1 (6 bases). V was clipped by 3 bases and J by 7 bases, with 11 bases between them. Germline V gives CDR1 KGHDR, CDR2 SFDVKD. CDR3 size: 13 residues. This CDR3 reads CATSDPNRVEAFF. CDR3 nucleotide sequence: TGTGCCACCAGTGATCCTAACAGGGTTGAAGCTTTCTTT.

CDR3: CASSPRGLAEADYNEQFF. CDR3 DNA sequence: TGTGCCAGCTCACCACGGGGACTAGCGGAGGCCGACTACAATGAGCAGTTCTTC. The chain employs TRBV18 and TRBJ2-1, with TRBD2 matching 11 bases. V was clipped by 1 base and J by 3 bases; unmatched bases: 8. CDR1 is KGHSH and CDR2 is LQKENI in the germline V gene. The CDR3 is 18 residues long.

The chain has TRBV7-6 and TRBJ2-3, with 7 bases that match TRBD2. The CDR3 covers 14 residues. Germline CDR1 SGHVS, CDR2 FNYEAQ. The V gene end was trimmed by 3 bases and the J gene end by 4 bases; junction bases not matched to a gene: 4. CDR3 sequence: CASSLGLSSDTQYF. The CDR3, as DNA: TGTGCCAGCAGCTTGGGACTATCTTCAGATACGCAGTATTTT. Using reference TRBV7-6 and TRBJ2-3 for the parts outside the CDR3, the full variable domain is GAGVSQSPRYKVTKRGQDVALRCDPISGHVSLYWYRQALGQGPEFLTYFNYEAQQDKSGLPNDRFSAERPEGSISTLTIQRTEQRDSAMYRCASSLGLSSDTQYFGPGTRLTVL.

The genes are TRBV18 and TRBJ2-2; 8 positions match TRBD1. Germline lookup yields CDR1 KGHSH and CDR2 LQKENI. The CDR3 spans 15 residues. Unmatched junction bases numbered 4, after V lost 4 bases and J lost 3 bases. The CDR3 region is CASSRGQADTGELFF. The CDR3 DNA sequence: TGTGCCAGCTCACGGGGACAGGCCGACACCGGGGAGCTGTTTTTT.

V gene TRBV10-3 combines with J gene TRBJ2-1; 12 nucleotides align to TRBD2. This CDR3 is 16 amino acids long. The junction had 8 bases not matched to a gene; V was cut back by 3 bases and J by 8 bases. The germline V gene has CDR1 ENHRY and CDR2 SYGVKD. The CDR3 nucleotides read TGTGCCATCAGTGACCAAGGACTAGCGGGGCATTATGAGCAGTTCTTC. It specifies CAISDQGLAGHYEQFF.

The chain couples TRBV13 to TRBJ1-1, with TRBD1 identical over 8 bases. Germline CDR1 reads PRHDT; CDR2 reads FYEKMQ (reference sequence). V lost 5 bases and J lost 0; bases outside the gene matches: 14. The CDR3 is 18 residues long. The CDR3 here is CASSALPSGGGMNTEAFF. Written as DNA, the CDR3 is TGTGCCAGCAGCGCATTACCCTCAGGGGGCGGAATGAACACTGAAGCTTTCTTT. Together with reference TRBV13 and TRBJ1-1, the CDR3 gives the full variable domain: AAGVIQSPRHLIKEKRETATLKCYPIPRHDTVYWYQQGPGQDPQFLISFYEKMQSDKGSIPDRFSAQQFSDYHSELNMSSLELGDSALYFCASSALPSGGGMNTEAFFGQGTRLTVV.

A remark on this clone: The same CDR3 arises from other DNA sequences in this sample as well. The chain is built from TRBV6-4 and TRBJ2-1; 13 bases are a match to TRBD2. V lost 4 bases to trimming and J lost 6 bases; unmatched junction nucleotides: 3. From germline, CDR1 is MRHNA and CDR2 SNTAGT. This CDR3 contains 15 residues. The CDR3, as DNA: TGTGCCAGCAGTGGGACTAGCGGGAGCGGCAATGAGCAGTTCTTC. It is translated as CASSGTSGSGNEQFF.

This chain connects TRBV6-5 to TRBJ2-5; 8 nucleotides align to TRBD2. Germline assignment: CDR1 MNHEY and CDR2 SVGAGI. The length of the CDR3 is 16 residues. The V and J ends lost 0 bases and 5 bases, in that order; junction bases with no gene match: 8. CDR3 sequence reads: CASSYSRAGVGETQYF. CDR3 coding DNA: TGTGCCAGCAGTTACTCGAGAGCGGGAGTAGGGGAGACCCAGTACTTC.

The V and J genes are TRBV5-1 and TRBJ1-2; 7 nucleotides agree with TRBD1. Germline trimming cut 4 bases from V and 6 bases from J; bases unmatched to any gene: 6. The CDR3 has 13 amino acids. Germline CDR1 reads SGHRS; CDR2 reads YFSETQ. This chain's CDR3 is CASSPTGDDGYTF. As DNA, the CDR3 is TGCGCCAGCAGCCCTACAGGGGATGATGGCTACACCTTC.

The chain links TRBV5-1 to TRBJ1-4, with a weak D call TRBD1 (6 bases). The CDR3 is 16 amino acids. CDR1 and CDR2 from the germline V gene are SGHRS and YFSETQ. V was shortened by 5 bases and J by 0 bases, with 14 bases between the two germline ends. The CDR3 DNA reads TGCGCCAGCAGTTTTGCGGACAGTGCAACTAATGAAAAACTGTTTTTT. It translates to CASSFADSATNEKLFF.

J is TRBJ1-6 and V is TRBV27; D possibly corresponds to TRBD1 (5 bases). In germline, CDR1 is MNHEY, CDR2 SMNVEV (reference sequence). The CDR3 contains 16 residues. Between the trimmed V and J ends, which lost 2 bases and 1 base, there was a span of 9 bases. The CDR3 spells CASSLVAGSYNSPLHF. The CDR3 DNA follows: TGTGCCAGCAGTTTAGTGGCAGGGTCCTATAATTCACCCCTCCACTTT.

The chain joins TRBV19 to TRBJ1-1, with D perhaps TRBD1 (5 bases). V was shortened by 5 bases and J by 3 bases, with 10 bases between the two germline ends. CDR1 LNHDA and CDR2 SQIVND come from the germline V gene (reference sequence). The CDR3 runs 13 residues. The CDR3 spells CASSWGLHTEAFF. CDR3 nucleotide sequence: TGTGCCAGTAGTTGGGGACTGCACACTGAAGCTTTCTTT.

The CDR3 bases are TGCGCCAGCAGCTTGGGATCCAGCGGGAGTGGCTACGAGCAGTACTTC. Translated: CASSLGSSGSGYEQYF. The chain couples TRBV5-1 to TRBJ2-7; 8 bases agree with TRBD2. This CDR3 is 16 amino acids long. CDR1 and CDR2 (germline): SGHRS, YFSETQ. The V gene end was trimmed by 0 bases and the J gene end by 3 bases; junction bases not matched to a gene: 8.

This clone was detected only once. The V gene is TRBV7-9, the J gene TRBJ2-7, with D possibly being TRBD2 (6 bases). In germline, CDR1 is SEHNR, CDR2 FQNEAQ (reference sequence). This CDR3 is 15 amino acids long. Between the trimmed V and J ends, which lost 0 bases and 0 bases, there was a span of 9 bases. In DNA form, the CDR3 reads TGTGCCAGCAGCTTAGCCTCGGGAGACTCCTACGAGCAGTACTTC. Amino acid sequence: CASSLASGDSYEQYF. The whole variable domain, remainder taken from reference TRBV7-9 and TRBJ2-7, is DTGVSQNPRHKITKRGQNVTFRCDPISEHNRLYWYRQTLGQGPEFLTYFQNEAQLEKSRLLSDRFSAERPKGSFSTLEIQRTEQGDSAMYLCASSLASGDSYEQYFGPGTRLTVT.

The rearrangement joins TRBV11-3 to TRBJ2-2; tentative D call: TRBD1 (5 bases). The germline gives CDR1 SGHNT, CDR2 YENEEA. The CDR3 runs to 16 residues. V was trimmed by 1 base and J by 2 bases, leaving 11 bases between them. The CDR3 DNA follows: TGTGCCAGCAGCTTAGGGGGCAGATCCAACACCGGGGAGCTGTTTTTT. This sequence encodes CASSLGGRSNTGELFF.

The chain couples TRBV11-3 to TRBJ1-3; D is perhaps TRBD1 (6 bases). Germline V gene lookup returns CDR1 SGHNT and CDR2 YENEEA. This CDR3 is built from 14 residues. The germline V and J ends were trimmed by 1 base and 3 bases, with 7 bases remaining between them. CDR3 nucleotides: TGTGCCAGCAGCTTAGGGACAGTTGGAAACACCATATATTTT. Protein: CASSLGTVGNTIYF.

This chain connects TRBV7-3 to TRBJ2-2; 10 nucleotides agree with TRBD1. Germline CDR1 reads SGHTA; CDR2 reads FQGTGA. V lost 5 bases and J lost 6; bases outside the gene matches: 6. This CDR3 contains 15 residues. The CDR3 DNA reads TGTGCCAGCAGCCTCGACAGGGGGCGTGCCGGGGAGCTGTTTTTT. Protein: CASSLDRGRAGELFF.

V and J are TRBV9 and TRBJ1-2, with 8 bases aligning to TRBD1. This CDR3 spans 14 amino acids. V lost 0 bases to trimming and J lost 4 bases; unmatched junction nucleotides: 2. Germline-derived CDR1 and CDR2 are SGDLS and YYNGEE. The CDR3 nucleotides are TGTGCCAGCAGCGTAGGAGACAGGGGCTATGGCTACACCTTC. Translation: CASSVGDRGYGYTF.

This clone occurred once. The CDR3 DNA follows: TGTGCCAGCAGTCCACAGGGGTTCTCCTACGAGCAGTACTTC. As protein: CASSPQGFSYEQYF. The V and J genes are TRBV6-5 and TRBJ2-7; 7 bases fit TRBD1. Germline V gene sequence: CDR1 MNHEY, CDR2 SVGAGI. This CDR3 is 14 amino acids long. J lost 0 bases, V lost 5 bases, and 4 bases had no gene match.

The chain employs TRBV15 and TRBJ2-1; D is possibly TRBD1 (5 bases). This CDR3 is 14 amino acids long. The V and J ends lost 0 bases and 11 bases respectively, with 14 bases between them. Germline V gene lookup returns CDR1 LNHNV and CDR2 YYDKDF (reference sequence). The CDR3 region is CATSRDLVAGKQFF. For the CDR3, the DNA is TGTGCCACCAGCAGAGATCTTGTAGCAGGGAAGCAGTTCTTC. The full variable domain, its missing parts supplied by reference TRBV15 and TRBJ2-1, is DAMVIQNPRYQVTQFGKPVTLSCSQTLNHNVMYWYQQKSSQAPKLLFHYYDKDFNNEADTPDNFQSRRPNTSFCFLDIRSPGLGDTAMYLCATSRDLVAGKQFFGPGTRLTVL.

This chain uses TRBV7-9 with TRBJ2-4, with D possibly TRBD2 on 5 matching bases. This CDR3 is 12 amino acids long. Germline V lookup: CDR1 SEHNR, CDR2 FQNEAQ (reference sequence). Trimming stripped 5 bases from V and 12 bases from J, with 14 bases between. The DNA of the CDR3 is TGTGCCAGCAGCCTCCAACTAGAGACTCAGTACTTC. Translated, it gives CASSLQLETQYF.

The chain couples TRBV2 to TRBJ2-3; possibly TRBD2 for D (5 bases). This CDR3 region has 15 residues. The germline V gene encodes CDR1 SNHLY and CDR2 FYNNEI. V lost 6 bases and J 3 bases, leaving 16 bases between the germline ends. Here the CDR3 DNA reads TGTGCCAGCAGACACCGGACTGCCCGGACAGATACGCAGTATTTT. This sequence encodes CASRHRTARTDTQYF.